The source of this T cell receptor beta chain is a study of CD8+CD57+ T cells in acquired aplastic anemia. TCR beta VDJ and CDR3 profiles were obtained from a genomic DNA template. MiXCR was run by TCRdb on the reads, yielding one entry per CDR3 protein. The sample lists around 250,000 distinct CDR3 sequences, roughly 82% occurring once. Only patients with CD8+CD57+ cell expansion on flow cytometry were chosen for sequencing. From germline, CDR1 is LNHNV and CDR2 YYDKDF (reference sequence). The CDR3 is made up of 16 amino acids. V lost 2 bases to trimming and J lost 2 bases, with 16 bases between them.

V and J are TRBV15 and TRBJ2-7, with TRBD1 as a possible D gene (6 bases). Sequenced material: sorted CD4+, CD8+, or CD8+CD57+ T cells (not recorded which) from PBMCs. The sequence came from a human donor with aplastic anemia. CDR3 sequence reads: CATSRSPGQATYEQYF. For the CDR3, the DNA is TGTGCCACCAGCAGATCACCGGGACAAGCTACCTACGAGCAGTACTTC.